The following is a TCR beta chain sequence with its context. The V gene end was trimmed by 0 bases and the J gene end by 3 bases; junction bases not matched to a gene: 10. The CDR3 is 17 residues long. Germline-derived CDR1 and CDR2 are SGDLS and YYNGEE. These data come from a study of blood T cell repertoires in COVID-19. Method: immunoSEQ multiplex PCR; TCRdb's copy keeps in-frame clones and lacks some. Here the sample spans some 320,000 clones, roughly 90% being singletons. The study assigned cohorts using participant-reported clinical history. Recovered status in Cohort 3 required two negative PCRs, clearance, or symptom resolution.

This receptor was obtained from a man aged 55 to 70 who had recovered from COVID-19. The chain employs TRBV9 and TRBJ2-7; TRBD2 agrees at 9 bases. The sequenced sample consisted of PBMCs or T cells enriched from blood (not recorded which). CDR3 sequence reads: CASSVANGVAGDYEQYF. CDR3 coding DNA: TGTGCCAGCAGCGTAGCTAATGGTGTAGCGGGGGACTACGAGCAGTACTTC.